This TCR beta chain was recorded in a study of blood T cells in healthy people across ages. Germline CDR1 DFQATT, CDR2 SNEGSKA (reference sequence). This CDR3 contains 14 residues. The authors ran a second PCR of about 7 to 11 cycles using a sample-barcoded 5' primer and a J-beta primer mix. One entry per CDR3 protein, called by TCRdb with MiXCR from the 5' RACE reads. The sample has approximately 1.5 million distinct CDR3 sequences; roughly two fifths are singletons. About this clonotype: The antigen is undetermined. A junction end diverges from the germline sequence, so it may reflect a read error.

Whole-study findings and limits: Naive and antigen-experienced cells were not separated, limiting conclusive comparison.

The sequenced sample consisted of blood. This sequence originates from a woman between 18 and 29 years old in good health. The rearrangement uses TRBV20-1 and TRBJ1-2; D gene unclear. The CDR3 here is CSARDRRANYGDTF. In nucleotides, the CDR3 is TGCAGTGCTAGAGATAGGAGAGCTAACTATGGCGACACCTTC.